This T cell receptor (beta chain) was captured by sequencing in a study of somatic mutations in cytotoxic T cells in rheumatoid arthritis. This clone was observed a handful of times. Trimming shortened V by 5 bases and J by 8 bases, and 10 bases separated the two germline ends. The CDR3 is made up of 11 amino acids. CDR1 SGDLS and CDR2 YYNGEE come from the germline V gene. Sequencing used immunoSEQ multiplex PCR; TCRdb keeps in-frame clones, though not all of them. The sample has approximately 2,300 clones; 84% are singletons. This TCR was sampled from an adult with rheumatoid arthritis. The chain has TRBV9 and TRBJ1-2; D gene ambiguous. The sequencing sample was made of CD8+ T cells sorted from blood. CDR3 protein: CASRANWGYTF. CDR3 in DNA: TGTGCCAGCAGGGCTAACTGGGGCTACACCTTC.